The clone carrying this T cell receptor beta chain was detected ten times or more. Its cognate antigen is unknown. TCRdb analysed the 5' RACE reads with MiXCR anew, one entry per CDR3 protein. The sample has around 100,000 distinct CDR3 sequences, 4.4% seen once; the top ten hold about 20%. The V and J ends lost 0 bases and 4 bases respectively, with 15 bases between them. Germline CDR1 and CDR2: SGDLS and YYNGEE. The CDR3 extends over 16 amino acids. This sample was included in a study of spatial heterogeneity in lung cancer. Study details: Sequence detection consistently recorded a greater number of beta-chain than alpha-chain sequences. Points from the study as a whole: Ubiquitous expanded TCR counts tracked ubiquitous nonsynonymous mutations, and regional counts tracked regional ones. Mutation tallies in tumors tracked expanded intratumoral alpha and beta TCR counts.

Time point noted: sample taken at primary tumor resection. Sequencing was performed on whole RNA extracted from tumor and nontumor lung tissue, or from frozen PBMC, and the material was left unsorted. This clonotype was sampled from a male donor with early-stage non-small cell lung cancer. The input for sequencing was lung tumor tissue, taken at surgery. The gene calls are TRBV9 and TRBJ2-3; D possibly corresponds to TRBD2 (5 bases). Here the CDR3 reads CASSVGPHGNSDTQYF. The DNA for the CDR3 is TGTGCCAGCAGCGTAGGGCCCCACGGGAACTCAGATACGCAGTATTTT.